This TCR beta chain comes out of a study of post-analysis software for immune sequencing data. As for the study in general: The patients showed relapsing-remitting, secondary progressive and progressive-relapsing multiple sclerosis courses.

This clonotype appeared a few times. Its antigen remains unidentified. V lost 4 bases and J 4 bases, leaving 19 bases between the germline ends. The V gene's germline CDR1 is SQVTM and CDR2 ANQGSEA. The CDR3 is made up of 15 amino acids. The TCR beta cDNA libraries carried unique molecular identifiers. Around 500,000 cDNA molecules were recovered from an input of roughly 0.95 to 11 million T cells. Each CDR3 protein gets one entry after TCRdb re-called the PCR reads with MiXCR. The sample has about 540,000 distinct CDR3 sequences, less than 40% seen once. Overall study findings and caveats: In multiple sclerosis, normalized Chao1 diversity was significantly below that of controls. Strong co-clustering by F measure was seen for same-batch samples. Patients used five TRBV segments, including TRBV5-6, TRBV5-1 and TRBV20-1, more often than controls.

This receptor was taken from a girl under 18 with multiple sclerosis. What was sequenced was blood. This chain uses TRBV29-1 with TRBJ2-5, with D perhaps assigned TRBD1 or TRBD2 (7 bases each). DNA for the CDR3: TGCAGCGTTGTCCGCCAGGGGGGGTTTGCAGAGACCCAGTACTTC. This sequence encodes CSVVRQGGFAETQYF.